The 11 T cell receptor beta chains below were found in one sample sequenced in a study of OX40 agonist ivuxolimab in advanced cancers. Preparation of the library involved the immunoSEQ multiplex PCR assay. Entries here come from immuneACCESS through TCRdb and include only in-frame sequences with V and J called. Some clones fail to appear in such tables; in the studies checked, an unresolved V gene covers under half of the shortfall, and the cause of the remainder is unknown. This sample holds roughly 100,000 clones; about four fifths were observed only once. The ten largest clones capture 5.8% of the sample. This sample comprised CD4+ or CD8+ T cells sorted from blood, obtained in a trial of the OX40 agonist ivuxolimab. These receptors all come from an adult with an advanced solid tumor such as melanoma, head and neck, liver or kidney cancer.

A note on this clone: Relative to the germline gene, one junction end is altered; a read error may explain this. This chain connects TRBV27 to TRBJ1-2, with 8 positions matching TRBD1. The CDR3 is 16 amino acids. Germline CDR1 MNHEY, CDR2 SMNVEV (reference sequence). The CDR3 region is CASSLSATGVGYGYTF. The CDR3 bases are TGTGCCAGCAGTCTATCGGCGACAGGGGTGGGCTATGGCTACACCTTC.

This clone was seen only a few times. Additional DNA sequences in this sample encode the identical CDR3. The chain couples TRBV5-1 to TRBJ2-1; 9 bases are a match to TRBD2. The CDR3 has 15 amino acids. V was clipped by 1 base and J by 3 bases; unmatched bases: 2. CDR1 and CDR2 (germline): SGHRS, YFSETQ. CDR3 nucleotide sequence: TGCGCCAGCAGCTTGCAGCGGGGGGACTACAATGAGCAGTTCTTC. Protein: CASSLQRGDYNEQFF.

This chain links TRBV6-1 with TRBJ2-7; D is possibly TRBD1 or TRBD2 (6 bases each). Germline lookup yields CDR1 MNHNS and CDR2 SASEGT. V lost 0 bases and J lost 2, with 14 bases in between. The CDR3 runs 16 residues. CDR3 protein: CASSEAEGGSPYEQYF. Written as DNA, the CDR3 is TGTGCCAGCAGTGAAGCGGAGGGGGGATCCCCCTACGAGCAGTACTTC.

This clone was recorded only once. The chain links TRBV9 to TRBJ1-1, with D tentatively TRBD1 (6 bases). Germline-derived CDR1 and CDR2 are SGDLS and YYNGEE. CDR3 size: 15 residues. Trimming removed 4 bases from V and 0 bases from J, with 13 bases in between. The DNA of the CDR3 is TGTGCCAGCAGCCCGACCCAGGGGATGAACACTGAAGCTTTCTTT. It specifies CASSPTQGMNTEAFF.

The CDR3 nucleotides are TGCGCCAGCAGCCAAGATTTGGTAGTACAGGGGCTTGGAGAGACCCAGTACTTC. Amino acids: CASSQDLVVQGLGETQYF. The chain has TRBV4-3 and TRBJ2-5, with TRBD1 matching 7 bases. Germline loops: CDR1 LGHNA, CDR2 YSLEER. This CDR3 has 18 amino acids. The V segment lost 0 bases and the J segment 4 bases; nucleotides outside the gene matches: 14.

The CDR3 region has the DNA TGTGCCAGCTCACCTCCCCGGACAGGGCTATATGGCTACACCTTC. Translation gives CASSPPRTGLYGYTF. The J gene is TRBJ1-2, the V gene TRBV18; TRBD1 aligns across 8 bases. V lost 3 bases to trimming and J lost 5 bases; unmatched junction nucleotides: 8. Germline-derived CDR1 and CDR2 are KGHSH and LQKENI. The CDR3 extends over 15 amino acids.

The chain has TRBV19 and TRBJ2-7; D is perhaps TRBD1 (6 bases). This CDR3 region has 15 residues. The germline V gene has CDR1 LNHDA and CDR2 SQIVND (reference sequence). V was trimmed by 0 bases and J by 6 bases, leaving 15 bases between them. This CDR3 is CASSIESGEFLEQYF. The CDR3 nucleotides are TGTGCCAGTAGTATAGAGTCAGGGGAATTCCTCGAGCAGTACTTC.

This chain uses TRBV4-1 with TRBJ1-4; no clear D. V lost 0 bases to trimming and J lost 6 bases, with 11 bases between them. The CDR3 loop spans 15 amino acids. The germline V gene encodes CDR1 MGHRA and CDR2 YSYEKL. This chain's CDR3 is CASSQDLQSYEKLFF. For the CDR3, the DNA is TGCGCCAGCAGCCAAGATCTCCAGAGTTATGAAAAACTGTTTTTT.

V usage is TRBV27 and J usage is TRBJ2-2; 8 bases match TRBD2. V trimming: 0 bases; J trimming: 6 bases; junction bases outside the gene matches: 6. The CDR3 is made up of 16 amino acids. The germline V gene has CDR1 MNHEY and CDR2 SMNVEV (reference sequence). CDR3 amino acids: CASSLSGGGPPGELFF. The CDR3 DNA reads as TGTGCCAGCAGTTTATCTGGCGGGGGGCCGCCCGGGGAGCTGTTTTTT.

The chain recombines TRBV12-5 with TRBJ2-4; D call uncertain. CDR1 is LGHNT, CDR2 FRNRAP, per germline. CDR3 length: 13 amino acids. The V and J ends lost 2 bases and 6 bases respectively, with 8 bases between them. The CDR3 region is CASGLTATNIQYF. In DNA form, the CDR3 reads TGTGCTAGTGGTTTGACTGCAACAAACATTCAGTACTTC.

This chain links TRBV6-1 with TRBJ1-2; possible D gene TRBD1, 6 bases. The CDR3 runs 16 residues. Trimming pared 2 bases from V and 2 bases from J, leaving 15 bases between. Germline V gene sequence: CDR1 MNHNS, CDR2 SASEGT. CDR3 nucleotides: TGTGCCAGCAGTGAACGCACAGGGTCCCTGAACTATGGCTACACCTTC. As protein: CASSERTGSLNYGYTF.